This record covers a single TCR beta chain. No antigen is known for it. This sample was taken from a study of cytomegalovirus exposure and HLA in healthy donors. Study-wide results and limits: It has been reported that TCR beta sequences accurately predicted the HLA-A and HLA-B alleles of most subjects.

PCR employed 60 Vbeta and 13 Jbeta primers. Profiled with immunoSEQ multiplex PCR; TCRdb holds only in-frame clones, not every one. The data show 120,000 or so clones, 10% seen once. The CDR3 contains 14 residues. Germline V gene data show CDR1 as MNHNY and CDR2 as SVGAGI (reference sequence). The junction had 9 bases not matched to a gene; V was cut back by 7 bases and J by 5 bases. The chain employs TRBV6-6 and TRBJ2-5, with 8 bases matching TRBD1. The sample consisted of PBMCs. This TCR came from a woman younger than 35 in good health and CMV-seropositive. CDR3 in DNA: TGTGCCAGCAATGACAGGGGTGGGGCGGAGACCCAGTACTTC. Encoded protein: CASNDRGGAETQYF.